This entry is about one T cell receptor (beta chain). This clone's antigen is unknown. Per-nucleotide qualities are absent, and no much larger clonotype sits a single base away. The source of the sample is a study of T cell responses to AZD1222 COVID-19 vaccine (dated by TCRdb to 2020 to 2023). Study-wide context: AZD1222 recipients whose second dose came at about 4 weeks and those whose second dose came at about 12 weeks were combined into one group, since spike-specific TCR depth and breadth did not differ between the two schedules. Trial participants were enrolled by age into subgroups of 18-55, 56-69 and 70-plus years, and around 140, 26 and 57 TCR-sequenced participants, respectively, were included in these subgroups. TCR sequencing covered approximately 230 trial participants: 200 to 220 given two doses of AZD1222 and around 26 given two doses of MenACWY control vaccine.

Reading from cysteine to phenylalanine, the CDR3 counts 13 amino acids. Kept here is only the CDR3 DNA, which spans 39 bases and is read in frame from base 1. The germline V gene (reference sequence) supplies CDR1 GTSNPN and CDR2 SVGIG. V and J are truncated by 5 bases and 5 bases respectively, leaving an intervening sequence of 15 bases. Study-wide findings and limitations: The 56-69-year group was small, and its depth increase did not reach significance, likely because of low power. Epitopes outside the regions mutated in the B.1.351 and B.1.1.7 variants were reportedly recognized by nearly half of the unique spike-specific TCRs. Because no samples from the day 14 peak response were available, repertoires could be characterized only after the peak T cell response. Conclusions about previously exposed vaccinees were limited because only five to seven AZD1222 recipients were SARS-CoV-2 seropositive at baseline. After two AZD1222 doses, spike-specific TCR breadth and depth were significantly higher than at day 0 and than in MenACWY recipients. Most participants were white British and females outnumbered males, and the authors suggested that clonal diversity may have been underestimated. The whole spike protein was spanned by vaccine-associated CD4 TCRs, and dominant responses were seen in regions 160-218 and 743-854.

The CDR3 regions of human TCRbeta chains were analyzed by immunosequencing. The paper's processing steps were these. TCRs in the repertoires were compared against a reference library of SARS-CoV-2-specific TCRs that had been generated with the MIRA antigen-specificity platform. Breadth was defined as the fraction of unique TCRs that were SARS-CoV-2-associated, and depth was defined as the fraction of total T cells that were SARS-CoV-2-associated. Using the MIRA data, each spike-specific TCR was mapped to the spike region that the TCR reacts to and placed in a CD4 or CD8 class. Log10-transformed breadth and depth values were compared by one-way ANOVA with Sidak's multiple comparisons tests. Drawn from immuneACCESS, this table holds only the in-frame rearrangements with V and J called that TCRdb kept. Clones are partly lost; checked studies trace under half to an unresolved V gene and leave the rest unexplained. V and J calls and clone size come straight from that table; D and trimming were deduced from the DNA. The sample table contains roughly 160,000 clones; only one count was recorded for around 94% of them. Clones ranked in the top ten supply approximately 0.6% of the sample.

This specimen's time point label, per the study, means: baseline before first vaccination. The vaccinee samples were drawn from two UK trials, COV001 and COV002, one of which was a single-blind randomized controlled phase 2/3 trial testing AZD1222 (ChAdOx1 nCoV-19) in healthy adults. Trial participant PBMC samples were collected at day 0 and day 28 after the second dose for TCRbeta chain sequencing. This sample comprised peripheral blood, obtained on day 0 of AZD1222 vaccination. The TCR comes from an adult in good health. The chain uses TRBV30 and TRBJ1-2; no D gene can be assigned with confidence. The nucleotides read TGTGCCTGGGACCCTTGGACGGGGTATGGCTACACCTTC. It is translated as CAWDPWTGYGYTF. Supplemented by the reference TRBV30 and TRBJ1-2 proteins around the CDR3, the complete variable domain is SQTIHQWPATLVQPVGSPLSLECTVEGTSNPNLYWYRQAAGRGLQLLFYSVGIGQISSEVPQNLSASRPQDRQFILSSKKLLLSDSGFYLCAWDPWTGYGYTFGSGTRLTVV.